This is a list of T cell receptor beta chains from one sample in a study of T-cell memory formation after mild COVID-19. TCRdb reprocessed the 5' RACE reads via MiXCR and lists one record per CDR3 protein. The table has roughly 300,000 distinct CDR3 sequences, roughly 8% seen once. The sample consisted of PBMCs or a T cell subset sorted from them (not recorded which). These receptors came from a young man who had mild COVID-19 (a few samples of this study predate the infection). Cell type and time point are not known. The CDR3 runs from the conserved cysteine through the conserved F or W. The D gene is left open where the match is weak. Not all rows give a size; the values are once, few, many and, for expanded clones, a class.

abundance,v_gene,j_gene,d_gene,CDR3aa,CDR3nt
-,TRBV20-1,TRBJ2-1,-,CSEVGGPSYNEQFF,TGCAGTGAGGTGGGGGGGCCATCCTACAATGAGCAGTTCTTC
-,TRBV12-3/TRBV12-4,TRBJ1-1,-,CASSIHRNTEAFF,TGTGCCAGCAGTATCCATAGAAACACTGAAGCTTTCTTT
few,TRBV2,TRBJ2-4,TRBD1,CASRGTVQAKNIQYF,TGTGCCAGCAGGGGGACAGTCCAAGCCAAAAACATTCAGTACTTC
-,TRBV11-3,TRBJ2-3,TRBD2,CASSAGGAGTQYF,TGTGCCAGCAGCGCCGGGGGGGCGGGTACGCAGTATTTT
few,TRBV5-1,TRBJ1-4,-,CASSADPNEKLFF,TGCGCCAGCAGCGCCGATCCTAATGAAAAACTGTTTTTT
-,TRBV5-1,TRBJ1-2,TRBD1,CASSAQGDGFYGYTF,TGCGCCAGCAGCGCTCAGGGGGATGGGTTCTATGGCTACACCTTC
many,TRBV3-1,TRBJ1-1,TRBD1,CASSQHRGTEAFF,TGTGCCAGCAGCCAGCACAGGGGCACTGAAGCTTTCTTT
-,TRBV5-1,TRBJ1-1,TRBD1,CASADPGQRNTEAFF,TGCGCCAGCGCGGATCCGGGACAGAGGAACACTGAAGCTTTCTTT
-,TRBV4-3,TRBJ1-2,-,CASSQVPDGPHYGYTF,TGCGCCAGCAGCCAAGTCCCGGACGGGCCTCACTATGGCTACACCTTC
-,TRBV2,TRBJ1-3,-,CASSEDRAFSGNTIYF,TGTGCCAGCAGTGAAGACAGGGCCTTCTCTGGAAACACCATATATTTT
-,TRBV6-1,TRBJ2-5,TRBD2,CASSRLAGGRQETQYF,TGTGCCAGCAGCCGACTAGCGGGGGGGAGGCAAGAGACCCAGTACTTC
-,TRBV4-1,TRBJ1-2,TRBD1,CASSQSTGSSGYTF,TGCGCCAGCAGCCAATCGACAGGGTCCTCTGGCTACACCTTC
many,TRBV7-6,TRBJ2-5,TRBD2,CASRRTSGGQETQYF,TGTGCCAGCAGGCGGACTAGCGGGGGTCAAGAGACCCAGTACTTC
-,TRBV5-1,TRBJ1-2,TRBD1,CASSNTGDSYGYTF,TGCGCCAGCAGCAACACCGGGGACAGCTATGGCTACACCTTC
few,TRBV11-2,TRBJ2-5,TRBD2,CASSLNQRGAETQYF,TGTGCCAGCAGCTTAAACCAGCGGGGGGCAGAGACCCAGTACTTC
-,TRBV3-1,TRBJ2-3,TRBD1,CASSQGRGRGRTDTQYF,TGTGCCAGCAGCCAAGGGAGGGGCAGGGGGCGCACAGATACGCAGTATTTT
few,TRBV7-9,TRBJ2-5,TRBD1,CASSSPDHGQGDETQYF,TGTGCCAGCAGCTCCCCCGACCACGGACAGGGAGACGAGACCCAGTACTTC
few,TRBV5-1,TRBJ2-3,-,CASSSRVAGTDTQYF,TGCGCCAGCAGCTCCAGGGTGGCTGGAACAGATACGCAGTATTTT
-,TRBV7-2,TRBJ2-7,TRBD2,CASSSRGGSGRNEQYF,TGTGCCAGCAGTTCCCGGGGGGGCTCCGGGAGGAACGAGCAGTACTTC
-,TRBV12-3/TRBV12-4,TRBJ1-5,-,CASSLFRQPQHF,TGTGCCAGCAGTTTATTTAGGCAGCCCCAGCATTTT
-,TRBV10-3,TRBJ2-1,TRBD2,CAISSTSGGAGEQFF,TGTGCCATCAGTTCGACTAGCGGGGGGGCTGGGGAGCAGTTCTTC
many,TRBV4-3,TRBJ2-1,TRBD2,CASSQDWDGGGTEQFF,TGCGCCAGCAGCCAAGATTGGGACGGGGGGGGAACTGAGCAGTTCTTC
few,TRBV2,TRBJ2-5,-,CASGRDSRETQYF,TGTGCCAGCGGCCGGGACTCTAGGGAGACCCAGTACTTC
few,TRBV28,TRBJ1-5,-,CASSLVYSNQPQHF,TGTGCCAGCAGTTTAGTTTATAGCAATCAGCCCCAGCATTTT
many,TRBV15,TRBJ1-6,-,CATSRAPRRDNSPLHF,TGTGCCACCAGCAGAGCTCCGAGACGGGATAATTCACCCCTCCACTTT
few,TRBV7-2,TRBJ1-5,-,CASSEYREGNQPQHF,TGTGCCAGCAGCGAATACAGGGAGGGCAATCAGCCCCAGCATTTT
once,TRBV5-1,TRBJ2-3,-,CASSFAAGMADTQYF,TGCGCCAGCAGCTTCGCAGCGGGCATGGCAGATACGCAGTATTTT
-,TRBV7-3,TRBJ2-3,-,CASSPRVQAGTQYF,TGTGCCAGCAGCCCTAGGGTCCAGGCTGGTACGCAGTATTTT
few,TRBV19,TRBJ2-1,-,CASQGAAYNEQFF,TGTGCCAGCCAGGGAGCGGCCTACAATGAGCAGTTCTTC
-,TRBV11-2,TRBJ1-4,-,CASSLHNRGTNEKLFF,TGTGCCAGCAGCTTGCACAATCGGGGGACTAATGAAAAACTGTTTTTT
-,TRBV12-3/TRBV12-4,TRBJ2-3,TRBD1,CASSGTGAVDTQYF,TGTGCCAGCAGCGGGACAGGGGCTGTGGATACGCAGTATTTT
-,TRBV9,TRBJ1-2,-,CASATGGADYGYTF,TGTGCCAGCGCTACTGGAGGGGCCGACTATGGCTACACCTTC
few,TRBV9,TRBJ1-2,-,CASSVPATNYGYTF,TGTGCCAGCAGCGTTCCAGCCACCAACTATGGCTACACCTTC